What follows is one T cell receptor (beta chain) and its context. What it binds is not known. The germline CDR1 and CDR2 sequences are SEHNR and FQNEAQ (reference sequence). This CDR3 spans 13 amino acids. Trimming pared 5 bases from V and 2 bases from J, leaving 8 bases between. The data are from a study of blood T cells in healthy people across ages. Overall study results and limits: Naive and antigen-experienced cells were not separated, limiting conclusive comparison.

Then a second PCR, running roughly 7 to 12 cycles, was carried out with a sample-barcoded 5' primer and a J-beta primer mix. Each cDNA molecule, via a template-switch adaptor with 12 random nucleotides, was tagged. TCRdb independently ran MiXCR on the 5' RACE reads; one entry per CDR3 protein. The sample consists of over 500,000 distinct CDR3 sequences, about a quarter of them appearing once. The same sample was also used in a study of T cells of mothers and their children. Turning to that study: In this cohort, donors were three healthy Caucasian mothers plus their six children.

This receptor was obtained from a boy aged 2 to 9 in good health. This chain joins TRBV7-9 and TRBJ2-3; D gene unclear. Sequenced sample: blood. The CDR3 bases are TGTGCCAGCAGCAGCTACAACACAGATACGCAGTATTTT. Protein: CASSSYNTDTQYF.